Listed below are T cell receptor beta chains from one sample, sequenced in a study of blood T cell repertoires in COVID-19. The method was immunoSEQ multiplex PCR; TCRdb's version includes in-frame clones alone and lacks a portion of them. The sample records 75,000 to 90,000 clones, 83% being singletons. Sequencing was performed on peripheral blood. These TCRs come from a human donor in a cohort sampled during active COVID-19. Each CDR3 is given with its conserved first and last residue. The order of the fields is J gene, V gene, CDR3 protein.

>TRBJ2-5|TRBV18
CASSPAEETQYF
>TRBJ2-2|TRBV12-3/TRBV12-4
CASRYNTGELFF
>TRBJ2-6|TRBV7-3
CASSPWVGGTGANVLTF
>TRBJ2-2|TRBV5-1
CASSYSPPYTGELFF
>TRBJ2-5|TRBV4-2
CASRPGQGETQYF
>TRBJ2-7|TRBV19
CASSTGTEAYEQYF
>TRBJ2-2|TRBV6-5
CASSYSGQSGTGELFF
>TRBJ2-3|TRBV2
CASSESPRGAGTDTQYF
>TRBJ2-7|TRBV4-1
CASSQDPQGSDEQYF
>TRBJ1-2|TRBV28
CASSPPLLSQGGGYTF
>TRBJ1-4|TRBV30
CAWSPQRGQGVTEKLFF
>TRBJ2-1|TRBV5-1
CASSLDVSNEQFF
>TRBJ2-5|TRBV3-1/TRBV3-2
CASSQPSTQETQYF
>TRBJ1-4|TRBV5-1
CASSSGGYSNEKLFF
>TRBJ2-1|TRBV7-9
CASSYWRDPYNEQFF
>TRBJ1-5|TRBV5-5
CASSFTGTGSLSNQPQHF
>TRBJ2-7|TRBV4-3
CASSQDPRVRGYEQYF
>TRBJ2-5|TRBV5-1
CASSLGLAGGPGETQYF
>TRBJ2-1|TRBV21-1
CASSKSEGACNEQFF
>TRBJ2-7|TRBV30
CAWSRDTYEQYF
>TRBJ2-5|TRBV4-2
CASSLAGQGSETQYF
>TRBJ2-7|TRBV6-6
CASSPTGPNGEQYF
>TRBJ1-2|TRBV2
CASSEAQGARGYTF
>TRBJ1-1|TRBV14
CASSQHYPGTGASEAFF
>TRBJ1-6|TRBV7-2
CASSLALGEGSPLHF
>TRBJ2-3|TRBV6-5
CASSYGVRGRTDTQYF
>TRBJ2-6|TRBV2
CASYLDLSGANVLTF